The entry below describes one T cell receptor (beta chain). The record originates from a study of blood T cell repertoires in COVID-19. Looking at the study overall: Samples representing acute and convalescent COVID-19 were sourced from the United States, Italy and Spain. T cells, B-cell-depleted T cells, or PBMCs supplied cDNA or gDNA.

How the authors handled the data: It was from reference gene primer amplification that nucleated cell counts were estimated. Assay used: immunoSEQ multiplex PCR; TCRdb lists only in-frame clones, some missing. V and J calls and clone size come straight from that table; D and trimming were deduced from the DNA. The sample lists 88,000 or so clones, approximately 89% occurring once. V was pared by 0 bases and J by 4 bases, with 10 bases between. This CDR3 spans 15 amino acids. Germline CDR1 LGHNA, CDR2 YSLEER. The gene calls are TRBV4-3 and TRBJ2-1; possibly TRBD2 for D (5 bases). What was sequenced was peripheral blood. The origin of this receptor is a man aged 50 to 60 with acute or convalescent COVID-19. CDR3 bases: TGCGCCAGCAGCCAAGAAAGAGGGCCTTACAATGAGCAGTTCTTC. It translates to CASSQERGPYNEQFF.